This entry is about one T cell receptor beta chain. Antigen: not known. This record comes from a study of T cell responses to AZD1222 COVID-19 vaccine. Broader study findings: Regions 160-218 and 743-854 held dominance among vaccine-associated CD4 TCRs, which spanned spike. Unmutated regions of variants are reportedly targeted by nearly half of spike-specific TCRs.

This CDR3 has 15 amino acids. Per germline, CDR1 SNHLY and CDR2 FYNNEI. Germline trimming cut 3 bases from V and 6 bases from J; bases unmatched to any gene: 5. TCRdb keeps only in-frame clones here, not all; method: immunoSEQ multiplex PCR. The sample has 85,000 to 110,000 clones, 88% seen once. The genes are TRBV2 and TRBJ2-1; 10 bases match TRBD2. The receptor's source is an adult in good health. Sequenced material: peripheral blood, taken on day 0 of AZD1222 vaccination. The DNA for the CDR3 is TGTGCCAGCAGTGAGGGGAGGACTAGCGGCAATGAGCAGTTCTTC. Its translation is CASSEGRTSGNEQFF.